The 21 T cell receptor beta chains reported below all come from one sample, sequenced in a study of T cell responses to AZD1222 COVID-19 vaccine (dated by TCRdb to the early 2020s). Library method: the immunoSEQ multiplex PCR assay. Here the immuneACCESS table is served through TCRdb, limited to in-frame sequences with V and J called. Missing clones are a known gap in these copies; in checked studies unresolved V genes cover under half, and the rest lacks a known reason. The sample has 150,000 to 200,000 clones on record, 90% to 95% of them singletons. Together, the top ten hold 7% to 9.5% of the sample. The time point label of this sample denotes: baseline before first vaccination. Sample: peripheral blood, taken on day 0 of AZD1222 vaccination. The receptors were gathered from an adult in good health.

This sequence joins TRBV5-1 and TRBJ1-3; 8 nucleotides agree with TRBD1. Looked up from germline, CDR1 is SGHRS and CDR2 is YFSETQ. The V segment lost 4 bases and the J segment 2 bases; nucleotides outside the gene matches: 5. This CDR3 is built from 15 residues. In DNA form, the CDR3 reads TGCGCCAGCAGCCTAGGACAGGGCCCTGGAAACACCATATATTTT. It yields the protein CASSLGQGPGNTIYF.

The CDR3 DNA is TGTGCCAGCAGTCAAACCGGGACAGCCAACTATGGCTACACCTTC. It specifies CASSQTGTANYGYTF. J is TRBJ1-2 and V is TRBV28; 7 nucleotides line up with TRBD1. The CDR3 runs 15 residues. Germline V gene lookup returns CDR1 MDHEN and CDR2 SYDVKM. V lost 5 bases to trimming and J lost 2 bases; unmatched junction nucleotides: 8.

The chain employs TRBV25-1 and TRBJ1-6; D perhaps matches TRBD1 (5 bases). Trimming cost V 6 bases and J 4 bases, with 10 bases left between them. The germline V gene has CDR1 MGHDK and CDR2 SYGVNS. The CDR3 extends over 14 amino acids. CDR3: CASSRRQYNSPLHF. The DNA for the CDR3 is TGTGCCAGCAGCCGAAGACAGTATAATTCACCCCTCCACTTT.

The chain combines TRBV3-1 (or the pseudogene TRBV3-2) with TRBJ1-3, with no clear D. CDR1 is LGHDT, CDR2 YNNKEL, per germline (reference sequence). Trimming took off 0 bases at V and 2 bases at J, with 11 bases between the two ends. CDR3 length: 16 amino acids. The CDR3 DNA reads TGTGCCAGCAGCCAAGATGGGCAAGTCGCTGGAAACACCATATATTTT. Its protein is CASSQDGQVAGNTIYF.

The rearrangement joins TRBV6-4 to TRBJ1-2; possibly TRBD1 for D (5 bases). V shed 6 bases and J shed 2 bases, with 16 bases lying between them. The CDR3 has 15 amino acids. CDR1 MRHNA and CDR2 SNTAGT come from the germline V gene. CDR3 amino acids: CASRLEAGRNYGYTF. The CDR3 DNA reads TGTGCCAGCAGACTTGAGGCAGGGAGGAACTATGGCTACACCTTC.

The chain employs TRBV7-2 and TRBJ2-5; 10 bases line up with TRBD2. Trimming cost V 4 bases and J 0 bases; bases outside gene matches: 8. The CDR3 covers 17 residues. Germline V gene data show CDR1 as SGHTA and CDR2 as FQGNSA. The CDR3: CASSSDLGTSDQETQYF. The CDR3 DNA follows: TGTGCCAGCAGCTCGGACCTGGGGACTAGCGACCAAGAGACCCAGTACTTC. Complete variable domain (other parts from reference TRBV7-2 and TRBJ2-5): GAGVSQSPSNKVTEKGKDVELRCDPISGHTALYWYRQSLGQGLEFLIYFQGNSAPDKSGLPSDRFSAERTGGSVSTLTIQRTQQEDSAVYLCASSSDLGTSDQETQYFGPGTRLLVL.

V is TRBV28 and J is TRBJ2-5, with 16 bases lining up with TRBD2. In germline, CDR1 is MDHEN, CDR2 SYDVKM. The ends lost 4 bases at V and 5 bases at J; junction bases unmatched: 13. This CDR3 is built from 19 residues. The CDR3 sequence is CASSSYPGTSGRAIETQYF. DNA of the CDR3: TGTGCCAGCAGTTCATACCCTGGGACTAGCGGGAGGGCCATTGAGACCCAGTACTTC.

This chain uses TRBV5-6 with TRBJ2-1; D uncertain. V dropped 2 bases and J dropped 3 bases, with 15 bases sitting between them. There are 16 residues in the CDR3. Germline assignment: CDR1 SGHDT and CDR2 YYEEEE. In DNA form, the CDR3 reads TGTGCCAGCAGCTTAATGGGTTTGGGGTACTACAATGAGCAGTTCTTC. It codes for CASSLMGLGYYNEQFF.

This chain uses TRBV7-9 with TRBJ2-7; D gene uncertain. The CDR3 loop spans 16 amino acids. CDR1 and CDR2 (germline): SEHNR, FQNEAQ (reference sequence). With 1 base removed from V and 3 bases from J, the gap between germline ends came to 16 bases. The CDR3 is CASSLGSQLLNYEQYF. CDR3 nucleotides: TGTGCCAGCAGCTTAGGGAGTCAGTTGCTGAACTACGAGCAGTACTTC.

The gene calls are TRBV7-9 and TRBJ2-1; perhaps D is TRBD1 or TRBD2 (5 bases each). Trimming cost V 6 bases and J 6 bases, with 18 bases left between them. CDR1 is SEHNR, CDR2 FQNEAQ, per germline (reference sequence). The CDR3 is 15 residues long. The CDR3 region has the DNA TGTGCCAGCAGGCTAGGGACCCTGATGACCAATGAGCAGTTCTTC. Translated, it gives CASRLGTLMTNEQFF. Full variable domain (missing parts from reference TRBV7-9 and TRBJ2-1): DTGVSQNPRHKITKRGQNVTFRCDPISEHNRLYWYRQTLGQGPEFLTYFQNEAQLEKSRLLSDRFSAERPKGSFSTLEIQRTEQGDSAMYLCASRLGTLMTNEQFFGPGTRLTVL.

DNA of the CDR3: TGTGCCAGCATCCGACTAGCGGGGGGGGCAGATACGCAGTATTTT. It codes for CASIRLAGGADTQYF. The chain joins TRBV7-2 to TRBJ2-3; 14 nucleotides line up with TRBD2. Looked up from germline, CDR1 is SGHTA and CDR2 is FQGNSA. J was trimmed by 4 bases and V by 7 bases; bases with no gene match: 4. This CDR3 has 15 residues.

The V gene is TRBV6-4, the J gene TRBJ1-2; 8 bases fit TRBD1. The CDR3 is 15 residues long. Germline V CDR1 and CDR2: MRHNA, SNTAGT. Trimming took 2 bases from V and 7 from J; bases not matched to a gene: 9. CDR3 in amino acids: CASSDTPGQGSGYTF. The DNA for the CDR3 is TGTGCCAGCAGTGACACCCCTGGACAGGGAAGTGGCTACACCTTC.

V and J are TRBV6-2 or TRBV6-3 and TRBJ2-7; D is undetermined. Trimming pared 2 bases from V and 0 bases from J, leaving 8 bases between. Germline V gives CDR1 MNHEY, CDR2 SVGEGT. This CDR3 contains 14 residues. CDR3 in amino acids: CASSYTLSSYEQYF. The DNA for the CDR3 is TGTGCCAGCAGTTACACCCTGAGCTCCTACGAGCAGTACTTC.

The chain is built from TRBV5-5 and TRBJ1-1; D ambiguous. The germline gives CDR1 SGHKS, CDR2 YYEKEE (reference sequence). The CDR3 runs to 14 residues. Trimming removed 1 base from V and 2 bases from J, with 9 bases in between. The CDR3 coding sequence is TGTGCCAGCAGCTTGCACAGTTCTAACACTGAAGCTTTCTTT. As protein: CASSLHSSNTEAFF.

CDR3 residues: CASSLAGGRDTQYF. The CDR3 nucleotides read TGTGCCAGCAGCTTAGCGGGCGGGAGGGATACGCAGTATTTT. The rearrangement joins TRBV7-8 to TRBJ2-3; 8 positions match TRBD2. Germline V gives CDR1 SGHVS, CDR2 FQNEAQ. This CDR3 comprises 14 residues. The V gene end was trimmed by 0 bases and the J gene end by 6 bases; junction bases not matched to a gene: 2.

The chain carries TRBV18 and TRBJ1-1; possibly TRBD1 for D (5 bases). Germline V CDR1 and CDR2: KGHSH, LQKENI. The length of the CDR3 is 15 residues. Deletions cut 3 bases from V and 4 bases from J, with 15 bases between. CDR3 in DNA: TGTGCCAGCTCACCCCTTAGGGGACCGCTCACTGAAGCTTTCTTT. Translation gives CASSPLRGPLTEAFF. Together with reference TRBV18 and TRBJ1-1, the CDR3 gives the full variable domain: NAGVMQNPRHLVRRRGQEARLRCSPMKGHSHVYWYRQLPEEGLKFMVYLQKENIIDESGMPKERFSAEFPKEGPSILRIQQVVRGDSAAYFCASSPLRGPLTEAFFGQGTRLTVV.

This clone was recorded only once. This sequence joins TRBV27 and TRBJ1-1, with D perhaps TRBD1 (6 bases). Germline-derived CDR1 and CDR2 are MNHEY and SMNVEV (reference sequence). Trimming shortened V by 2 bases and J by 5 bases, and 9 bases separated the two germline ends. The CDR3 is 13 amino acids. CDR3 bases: TGTGCCAGCAGTTTAAGACAGGCAACTGAAGCTTTCTTT. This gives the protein CASSLRQATEAFF.

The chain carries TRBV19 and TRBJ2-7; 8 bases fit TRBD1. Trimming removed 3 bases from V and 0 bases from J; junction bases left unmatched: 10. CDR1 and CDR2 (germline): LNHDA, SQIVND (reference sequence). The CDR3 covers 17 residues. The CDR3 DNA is TGTGCCAGTAGTATGACATACAGGGGGACGAGCTCCTACGAGCAGTACTTC. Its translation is CASSMTYRGTSSYEQYF. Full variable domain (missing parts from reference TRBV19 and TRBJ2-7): DGGITQSPKYLFRKEGQNVTLSCEQNLNHDAMYWYRQDPGQGLRLIYYSQIVNDFQKGDIAEGYSVSREKKESFPLTVTSAQKNPTAFYLCASSMTYRGTSSYEQYFGPGTRLTVT.

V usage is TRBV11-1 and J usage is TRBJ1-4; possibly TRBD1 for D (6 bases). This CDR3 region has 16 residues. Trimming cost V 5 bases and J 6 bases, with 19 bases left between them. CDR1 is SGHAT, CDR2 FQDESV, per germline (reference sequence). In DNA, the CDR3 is TGTGCCAGCAGCCCATCGACAGGATCGGATTATGAAAAACTGTTTTTT. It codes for CASSPSTGSDYEKLFF.

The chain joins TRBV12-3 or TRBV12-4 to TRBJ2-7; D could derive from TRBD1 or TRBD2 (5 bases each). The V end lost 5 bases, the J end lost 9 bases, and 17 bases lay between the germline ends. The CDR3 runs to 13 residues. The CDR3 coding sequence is TGTGCCAGCAGTATACCGGGACGCCGGGTGCAGTACTTC. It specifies CASSIPGRRVQYF.

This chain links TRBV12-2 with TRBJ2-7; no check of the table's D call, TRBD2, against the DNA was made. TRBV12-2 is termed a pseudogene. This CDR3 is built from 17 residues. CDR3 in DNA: TGTGCAAGTCGCTTAGAAGTAACTAGCGCTGGTCCCTACGAGCAGTACTTC. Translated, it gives CASRLEVTSAGPYEQYF.